This is a list of T cell receptor beta chains from one sample in a study of T cells after yellow fever vaccination. Each CDR3 protein gets one entry after TCRdb re-called the 5' RACE reads with MiXCR. The top ten hold roughly a sixth of the sample, which has around 360,000 distinct CDR3 sequences, 11% seen once. Material: PBMCs, obtained on the day of the first yellow fever vaccination. These receptor sequences come from a man younger than 35 who received the YFV17D yellow fever vaccine. CDR3s include the opening cysteine and the closing phenylalanine or tryptophan. A D gene is named only where the DNA matches it firmly. For some rows the clone size is stated as once, few or many, or as a class when expanded; others skip it.

V gene	clone size	J gene	D gene	CDR3 length	CDR3 DNA	CDR3 protein
TRBV20-1	.	TRBJ1-1	.	13	TGCAGTGCTAGGGGTTTAAGGGACTCTGGCGCTTTCTTT	CSARGLRDSGAFF
TRBV4-3	few	TRBJ2-3	.	16	TGCGCCAGCAGCCTCGTCCGGGGGAGAAGCACAGATACGCAGTATTTT	CASSLVRGRSTDTQYF
TRBV7-6	few	TRBJ2-3	TRBD1	17	TGTGCCAGCAGCTTAGAAGGGGGCAGGTCTAGCACAGATACGCAGTATTTT	CASSLEGGRSSTDTQYF
TRBV7-9	few	TRBJ2-3	TRBD1	16	TGTGCCAGCAGACCGACAGGGACCACTAGCACAGATACGCAGTATTTT	CASRPTGTTSTDTQYF
TRBV6-1	.	TRBJ2-1	TRBD2	15	TGTGCCAGCAGTCGGACCGGGGGGGCCTACAATGAGCAGTTCTTC	CASSRTGGAYNEQFF
TRBV20-1	.	TRBJ2-5	.	14	TGCAGTGCTATAGGGGGACTGAAGCAAGAGACCCAGTACTTC	CSAIGGLKQETQYF
TRBV7-3	few	TRBJ1-1	.	13	TGTGCCAGCAGCTTAGACAAGAAGTCTGAAGCTTTCTTT	CASSLDKKSEAFF
TRBV7-2	.	TRBJ1-6	.	13	TGTGCCAGCAGGCTTGGAGGGAGCTCACCCCTCCACTTT	CASRLGGSSPLHF
TRBV6-2/TRBV6-3	many	TRBJ2-3	TRBD1	14	TGTGCCAGCAGAACCCCCAGGGGGTTGAATACGCAGTATTTT	CASRTPRGLNTQYF
TRBV7-2	.	TRBJ1-1	.	13	TGTGCCAGCAGCTTAGCGCAGAGGGCTGAAGCTTTCTTT	CASSLAQRAEAFF
TRBV7-2	few	TRBJ1-2	TRBD1	15	TGTGCCAGCAGCTTAGAGACAGGGGCTAACTATGGCTACACCTTC	CASSLETGANYGYTF
TRBV24-1	.	TRBJ2-3	.	15	TGTGCCACCAGTGATTCTCGGATCGGGGGATTTACGCAGTATTTT	CATSDSRIGGFTQYF
TRBV7-9	.	TRBJ2-1	.	15	TGTGCCAGCAGCTTAATATTAGGCATTAGGGATGAGCAGTTCTTC	CASSLILGIRDEQFF
TRBV7-2	.	TRBJ2-4	.	13	TGTGCCAGCAGCTTAGTGCCAGCAAACATTCAGTACTTC	CASSLVPANIQYF
TRBV6-2/TRBV6-3	few	TRBJ2-5	.	14	TGTGCCAGCAGGCAACGGACCCCCGGGGGGACCCAGTACTTC	CASRQRTPGGTQYF
TRBV4-1	few	TRBJ2-1	.	16	TGCGCCAGCAGCCAAGCGCATCCGGGGGCCACCCATGAGCAGTTCTTC	CASSQAHPGATHEQFF
TRBV20-1	.	TRBJ1-6	.	13	TGCAGTGCTAGAGAAGCGGGTAATTCACCCCTCCACTTT	CSAREAGNSPLHF
TRBV5-1	.	TRBJ2-7	.	15	TGCGCCAGCAGCCCTAACATCGGGACCACCTACGAGCAGTACTTC	CASSPNIGTTYEQYF
TRBV5-1	.	TRBJ1-1	TRBD1	14	TGCGCCAGCAGCCCAACAGACAGGGTGGCTGAAGCTTTCTTT	CASSPTDRVAEAFF
TRBV6-5	many	TRBJ2-1	TRBD1	13	TGTGCCAGCAGTTACTCGGGGACAGAAGGCCGGTTCTTC	CASSYSGTEGRFF
TRBV12-3/TRBV12-4	few	TRBJ1-2	.	14	TGTGCCAGCAGTTTCGGCGCCTCATGGAGTGGCTACACCTTC	CASSFGASWSGYTF
TRBV4-3	few	TRBJ2-7	TRBD2	18	TGCGCCAGCAGCCAAGACCCCCCTGGGATAGCGGGGAAGAACGAGCAGTACTTC	CASSQDPPGIAGKNEQYF
TRBV4-1	few	TRBJ2-5	TRBD2	14	TGCGCCAGCAGCGCCGTAGCGGGCCCAGAGACCCAGTACTTC	CASSAVAGPETQYF
TRBV12-3/TRBV12-4	few	TRBJ2-5	TRBD2	14	TGTGCCAGCAGTTTTGGAGGACTAGCGGAGACCCAGTACTTC	CASSFGGLAETQYF
TRBV4-3	.	TRBJ2-7	.	14	TGCGCCAGCAGCCAAGAAACAACGACCGACGAGCAGTACTTC	CASSQETTTDEQYF
TRBV4-2	few	TRBJ2-4	.	17	TGTGCCAGCAGCCAAGCGACGGGGGCTATTGACAAAAACATTCAGTACTTC	CASSQATGAIDKNIQYF
TRBV25-1	few	TRBJ2-5	.	14	TGTGCCAGCAGTGACGCTAGGAGCCAAGAGACCCAGTACTTC	CASSDARSQETQYF
TRBV7-8	.	TRBJ1-1	.	14	TGTGCCAGCAGCTTATCACGGGGGAAGACTGAAGCTTTCTTT	CASSLSRGKTEAFF
TRBV20-1	.	TRBJ2-1	.	13	TGCAGTGCTAGTTGGCCCAACTACAATGAGCAGTTCTTC	CSASWPNYNEQFF
TRBV20-1	.	TRBJ2-3	TRBD2	16	TGCAGTGCTAGAGCCTCTAGCGGGGGACGCACAGATACGCAGTATTTT	CSARASSGGRTDTQYF
TRBV27	few	TRBJ2-3	TRBD2	15	TGTGCCAGCAGTTCGGCGGGGGGGGGCACAGATACGCAGTATTTT	CASSSAGGGTDTQYF
TRBV24-1	.	TRBJ2-7	TRBD1	14	TGTGCCACCAGTGGGGACAGGATTCGCTACGAGCAGTACTTC	CATSGDRIRYEQYF
TRBV15	few	TRBJ2-4	TRBD1	13	TGTGCCACCGAACAGGGGTCGGGAAACATTCAGTACTTC	CATEQGSGNIQYF
TRBV7-9	.	TRBJ2-1	.	13	TGTGCCAGCAGGGGAGGACAGGACAATGAGCAGTTCTTC	CASRGGQDNEQFF
TRBV28	.	TRBJ1-1	.	15	TGTGCCAGCAGTTTACACGGACGGCAGAACACTGAAGCTTTCTTT	CASSLHGRQNTEAFF
TRBV6-5	few	TRBJ1-2	.	13	TGTGCCAGCAGTTACCGAACTAACTATGGCTACACCTTC	CASSYRTNYGYTF
TRBV20-1	.	TRBJ1-2	.	13	TGCAGTGCTCGGTCCCAAGGGGATGTTGGCTACACCTTC	CSARSQGDVGYTF
TRBV7-3	.	TRBJ2-5	.	13	TGTGCCAGCGGATTAGCGGACCAAGAGACCCAGTACTTC	CASGLADQETQYF
TRBV24-1	.	TRBJ2-3	.	17	TGTGCCACCAGTGATTTGACGGCTAGCGTGAGCACAGATACGCAGTATTTT	CATSDLTASVSTDTQYF
TRBV5-1	many	TRBJ2-1	TRBD2	17	TGCGCCAGCAGGCGAGCGGGGGCCCCCTCCTCCTACAATGAGCAGTTCTTC	CASRRAGAPSSYNEQFF
TRBV10-3	few	TRBJ1-1	TRBD1	12	TGTGCCACGACAGGGGGTATCACTGAAGCTTTCTTT	CATTGGITEAFF
TRBV21-1	.	TRBJ2-6	.	17	TGTGCCAGCACCTCAGGCTCCCGGGATACTGGGGCCAACGTCCTGACTTTC	CASTSGSRDTGANVLTF
TRBV7-6	many	TRBJ1-6	.	13	TGTGCCAGCAGCTTGGGGGGGCTCTCACCCCTCCACTTT	CASSLGGLSPLHF
TRBV7-2	few	TRBJ2-3	TRBD1	15	TGTGCCAGCAGCTCACGGACAGGGAGGACAGATACGCAGTATTTT	CASSSRTGRTDTQYF
TRBV7-2	few	TRBJ2-5	.	15	TGTGCCAGCAGTCAAAGACGAGCCCAGCAAGAGACCCAGTACTTC	CASSQRRAQQETQYF
TRBV5-1	few	TRBJ1-2	.	14	TGCGCCAGCAGCTTGGAAGGGACAAACTATGGCTACACCTTC	CASSLEGTNYGYTF
TRBV7-9	few	TRBJ1-5	.	13	TGTGCCAGCAGCACGTGGGGTAATCAGCCCCAGCATTTT	CASSTWGNQPQHF
TRBV11-2	.	TRBJ1-3	.	17	TGTGCCAGCAGCTTTAACGACCCTCTTCTCTCTGGAAACACCATATATTTT	CASSFNDPLLSGNTIYF
TRBV5-1	many	TRBJ2-5	.	13	TGCGCCAGCTCGGATCTCGACGGAGAGACCCAGTACTTC	CASSDLDGETQYF
TRBV11-2	few	TRBJ2-6	.	17	TGTGCCAGCAGCTTAGACAGAACTCGCTCTGGGGCCAACGTCCTGACTTTC	CASSLDRTRSGANVLTF
TRBV27	few	TRBJ1-5	.	13	TGTGCCAGCAGTTTATCGTTAGTTCAGCCCCAGCATTTT	CASSLSLVQPQHF
TRBV6-5	.	TRBJ2-6	TRBD1	16	TGTGCCAGCAGTTACAAGGGGGCGAGTGGGGCCAACGTCCTGACTTTC	CASSYKGASGANVLTF
TRBV11-2	.	TRBJ2-7	.	15	TGTGCCAGCAGCTTAGGTTCGGGGAATGCCTACGAGCAGTACTTC	CASSLGSGNAYEQYF
TRBV2	.	TRBJ1-4	.	14	TGTGCCAGCAGTGAAGGGGTCCTGAATGAAAAACTGTTTTTT	CASSEGVLNEKLFF
TRBV4-1	few	TRBJ1-4	.	17	TGCGCCAGCAGCGAAAGATTGGGGATTCCAACTAATGAAAAACTGTTTTTT	CASSERLGIPTNEKLFF
TRBV5-1	many	TRBJ1-1	.	13	TGCGCCAGCAGCTCGGCCCCCGGTACTGAAGCTTTCTTT	CASSSAPGTEAFF
TRBV4-3	few	TRBJ2-2	.	18	TGCGCCAGCAGCCCGCGGGTGGCGGGCGCCCCTCGTACCGGGGAGCTGTTTTTT	CASSPRVAGAPRTGELFF